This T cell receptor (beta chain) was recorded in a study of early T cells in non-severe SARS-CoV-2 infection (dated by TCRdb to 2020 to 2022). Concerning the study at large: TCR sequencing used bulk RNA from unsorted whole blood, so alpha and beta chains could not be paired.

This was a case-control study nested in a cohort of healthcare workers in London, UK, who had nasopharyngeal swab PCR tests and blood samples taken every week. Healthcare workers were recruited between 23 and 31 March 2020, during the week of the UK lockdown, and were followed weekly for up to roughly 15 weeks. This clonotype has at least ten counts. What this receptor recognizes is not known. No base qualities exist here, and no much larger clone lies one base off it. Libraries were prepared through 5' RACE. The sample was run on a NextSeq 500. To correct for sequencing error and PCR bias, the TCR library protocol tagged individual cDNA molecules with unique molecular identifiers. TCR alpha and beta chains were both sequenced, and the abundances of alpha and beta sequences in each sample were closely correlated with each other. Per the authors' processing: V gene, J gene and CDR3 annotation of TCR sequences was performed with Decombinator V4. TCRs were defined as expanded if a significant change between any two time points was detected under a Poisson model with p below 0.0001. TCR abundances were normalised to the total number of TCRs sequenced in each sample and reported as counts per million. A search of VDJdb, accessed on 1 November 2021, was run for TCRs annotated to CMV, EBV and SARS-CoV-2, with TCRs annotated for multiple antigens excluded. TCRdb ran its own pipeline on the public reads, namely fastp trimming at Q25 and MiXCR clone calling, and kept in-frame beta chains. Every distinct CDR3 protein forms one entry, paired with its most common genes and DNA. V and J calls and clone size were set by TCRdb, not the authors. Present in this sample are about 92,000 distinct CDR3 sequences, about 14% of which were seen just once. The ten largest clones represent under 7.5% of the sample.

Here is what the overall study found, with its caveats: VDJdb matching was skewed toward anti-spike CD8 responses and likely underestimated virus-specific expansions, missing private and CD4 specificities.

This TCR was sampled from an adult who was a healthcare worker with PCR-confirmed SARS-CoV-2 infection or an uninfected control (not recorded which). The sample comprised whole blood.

At the DNA level, the sequence is TGCGCCAGCCTGGGGGGGCCATCTAATCACAATGAGCAGTTCTTC. The translation is CASLGGPSNHNEQFF. The V gene is TRBV10-1 and the J gene is TRBJ2-1; TRBD2 is a possible D gene, resting on 7 matching bases. Measured from the cysteine to the phenylalanine, the CDR3 is 15 residues long. Only CDR3 DNA remains: 45 bases, in frame from the first base. According to the germline V gene (reference sequence), CDR1 reads WNHNN and CDR2 reads SYGVQD. V was cut back by 8 bases and J by 5 bases, leaving a gap of 19 bases between them.